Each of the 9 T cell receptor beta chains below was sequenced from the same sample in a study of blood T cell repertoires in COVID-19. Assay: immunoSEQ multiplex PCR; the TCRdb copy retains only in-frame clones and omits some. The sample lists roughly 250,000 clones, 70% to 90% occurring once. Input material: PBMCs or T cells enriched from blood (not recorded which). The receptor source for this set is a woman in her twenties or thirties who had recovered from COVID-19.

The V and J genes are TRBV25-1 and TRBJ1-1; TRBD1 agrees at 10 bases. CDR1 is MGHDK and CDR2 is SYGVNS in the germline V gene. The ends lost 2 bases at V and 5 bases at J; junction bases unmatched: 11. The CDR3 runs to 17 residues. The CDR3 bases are TGTGCCAGCAGTGAAACAAGACAGGGGGCGAGGCGTACTGAAGCTTTCTTT. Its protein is CASSETRQGARRTEAFF. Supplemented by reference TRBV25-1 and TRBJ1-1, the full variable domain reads EADIYQTPRYLVIGTGKKITLECSQTMGHDKMYWYQQDPGMELHLIHYSYGVNSTEKGDLSSESTVSRIRTEHFPLTLESARPSHTSQYLCASSETRQGARRTEAFFGQGTRLTVV.

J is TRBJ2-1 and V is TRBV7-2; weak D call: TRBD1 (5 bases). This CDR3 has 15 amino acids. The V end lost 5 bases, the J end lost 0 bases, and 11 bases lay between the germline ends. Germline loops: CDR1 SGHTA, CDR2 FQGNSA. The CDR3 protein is CASSPTGNSYNEQFF. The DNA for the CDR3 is TGTGCCAGCAGCCCAACAGGCAACTCCTACAATGAGCAGTTCTTC. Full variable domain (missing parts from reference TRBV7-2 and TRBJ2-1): GAGVSQSPSNKVTEKGKDVELRCDPISGHTALYWYRQSLGQGLEFLIYFQGNSAPDKSGLPSDRFSAERTGGSVSTLTIQRTQQEDSAVYLCASSPTGNSYNEQFFGPGTRLTVL.

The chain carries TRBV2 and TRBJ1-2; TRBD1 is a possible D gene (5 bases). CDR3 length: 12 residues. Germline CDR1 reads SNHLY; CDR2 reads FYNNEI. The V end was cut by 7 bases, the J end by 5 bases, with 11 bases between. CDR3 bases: TGTGCCAGCACTATACCAGGGTATGGCTACACCTTC. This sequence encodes CASTIPGYGYTF.

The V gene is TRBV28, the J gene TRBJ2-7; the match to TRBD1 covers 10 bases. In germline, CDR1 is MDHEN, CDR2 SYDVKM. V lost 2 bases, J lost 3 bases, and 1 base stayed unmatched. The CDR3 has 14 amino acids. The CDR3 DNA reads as TGTGCCAGCAGTTTACGGACAGGGGGCTACGAGCAGTACTTC. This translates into CASSLRTGGYEQYF.

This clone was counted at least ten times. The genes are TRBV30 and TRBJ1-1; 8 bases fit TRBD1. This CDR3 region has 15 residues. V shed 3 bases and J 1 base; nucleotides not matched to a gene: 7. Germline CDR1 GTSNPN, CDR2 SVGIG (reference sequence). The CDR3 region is CAWSRTGTGNTEAFF. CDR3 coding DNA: TGTGCCTGGAGCCGAACAGGGACAGGGAACACTGAAGCTTTCTTT.

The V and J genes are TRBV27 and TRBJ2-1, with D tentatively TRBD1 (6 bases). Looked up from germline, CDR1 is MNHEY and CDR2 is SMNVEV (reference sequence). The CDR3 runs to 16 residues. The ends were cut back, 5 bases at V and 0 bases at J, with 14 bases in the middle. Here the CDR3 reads CASSPDSLSSYNEQFF. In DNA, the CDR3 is TGTGCCAGCAGTCCGGACAGCCTTTCCTCCTACAATGAGCAGTTCTTC.

The CDR3 DNA sequence: TGTGCCATCAGTGAGTCTCTGGGGGGTTCCTACAATGAGCAGTTCTTC. It translates to CAISESLGGSYNEQFF. The rearrangement uses TRBV10-3 and TRBJ2-1, with D perhaps matching TRBD2 (6 bases). CDR1 is ENHRY, CDR2 SYGVKD, per germline. With 0 bases removed from V and 1 base from J, the gap between germline ends came to 10 bases. The CDR3 loop spans 16 amino acids.

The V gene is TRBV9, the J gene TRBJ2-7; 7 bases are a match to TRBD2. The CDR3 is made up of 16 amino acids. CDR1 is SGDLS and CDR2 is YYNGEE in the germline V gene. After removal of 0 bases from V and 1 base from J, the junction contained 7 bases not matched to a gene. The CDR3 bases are TGTGCCAGCAGCGTAGGAGGAGCGGGATTATCCTACGAGCAGTACTTC. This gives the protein CASSVGGAGLSYEQYF.

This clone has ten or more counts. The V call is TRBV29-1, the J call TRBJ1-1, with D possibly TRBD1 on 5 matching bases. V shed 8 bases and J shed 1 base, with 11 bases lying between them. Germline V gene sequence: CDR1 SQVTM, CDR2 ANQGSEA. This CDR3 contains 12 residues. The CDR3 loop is CSFLTGNTEAFF. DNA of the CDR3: TGCAGCTTTCTTACAGGGAACACTGAAGCTTTCTTT.